These 19 T cell receptor beta chains came from one sample sequenced in a study of cytomegalovirus exposure and HLA in healthy donors. The PCR employed 60 Vbeta primers together with 13 Jbeta primers. Assay: immunoSEQ multiplex PCR; the TCRdb copy retains only in-frame clones and omits some. The sample lists about 150,000 clones; around 79% were seen once. Input material: PBMCs. These TCRs come from a male donor in good health and CMV-seronegative.

This clone was recorded only once. The chain employs TRBV4-2 and TRBJ1-1, with a possible D match to TRBD1 (6 bases). V was shortened by 1 base and J by 1 base, with 10 bases between the two germline ends. The CDR3 covers 15 residues. Germline V gene sequence: CDR1 LGHNA, CDR2 YNFKEQ. Here the CDR3 reads CASSQGDRRNTEAFF. CDR3 DNA sequence: TGTGCCAGCAGCCAAGGCGACAGGAGGAACACTGAAGCTTTCTTT.

The chain has TRBV5-1 and TRBJ2-1; 9 bases are a match to TRBD2. The CDR3 consists of 15 residues. Trimming cost V 8 bases and J 0 bases; bases outside gene matches: 6. Germline V gives CDR1 SGHRS, CDR2 YFSETQ. The CDR3 region has the DNA TGCGCCAGTGTACAACTAGCGGGCTCCTACAATGAGCAGTTCTTC. This gives the protein CASVQLAGSYNEQFF.

This sequence joins TRBV5-6 and TRBJ2-5, with 9 bases aligning to TRBD2. Germline V lookup: CDR1 SGHDT, CDR2 YYEEEE. The CDR3 has 17 amino acids. V trimming: 0 bases; J trimming: 5 bases; junction bases outside the gene matches: 11. The CDR3, as DNA: TGTGCCAGCAGCTTGGCTAGCGGGGTCCCATGGGGTGAGACCCAGTACTTC. As protein: CASSLASGVPWGETQYF.

This chain uses TRBV6-5 with TRBJ1-1; D remains ambiguous. Per germline, CDR1 MNHEY and CDR2 SVGAGI. There are 13 residues in the CDR3. V was cut by 6 bases and J by 4 bases, with 12 bases left in between. DNA of the CDR3: TGTGCCAGCAGCCTCACTTCGGGCACTGAAGCTTTCTTT. Translated, it gives CASSLTSGTEAFF.

The V call is TRBV19, the J call TRBJ1-2, with D possibly being TRBD1 (5 bases). V lost 7 bases and J 5 bases, leaving 17 bases between the germline ends. This CDR3 has 14 residues. The germline gives CDR1 LNHDA, CDR2 SQIVND (reference sequence). The CDR3 loop is CASTETGGRYGYTF. For the CDR3, the DNA is TGTGCCAGTACCGAGACCGGGGGGAGATATGGCTACACCTTC.

This clone was picked up a small number of times. The chain employs TRBV10-2 and TRBJ2-6; D unresolved. V was shortened by 6 bases and J by 2 bases, with 5 bases between the two germline ends. The CDR3 runs to 13 residues. Germline V gene lookup returns CDR1 WSHSY and CDR2 SAAADI. CDR3 DNA sequence: TGCGCCAGCAGGGGCGCTGGGGCCAACGTCCTGACTTTC. Translating it yields CASRGAGANVLTF.

This chain joins TRBV19 and TRBJ2-6; tentatively, D is TRBD1 (6 bases). V lost 2 bases and J lost 2, with 13 bases in between. The CDR3 is 17 amino acids. Germline CDR1 LNHDA, CDR2 SQIVND (reference sequence). The CDR3 protein is CASSIQTGITGANVLTF. The DNA of the CDR3 is TGTGCCAGTAGTATACAAACAGGGATTACTGGGGCCAACGTCCTGACTTTC.

The chain recombines TRBV7-2 with TRBJ2-7; perhaps TRBD1 as D (5 bases). The ends were cut back, 5 bases at V and 6 bases at J, with 17 bases in the middle. Per germline, CDR1 SGHTA and CDR2 FQGNSA. The CDR3 runs to 14 residues. CDR3 nucleotides: TGTGCCAGCAGCGAAGGGGCAGGTCCCCTCGAGCAGTACTTC. Translation: CASSEGAGPLEQYF.

The chain recombines TRBV30 with TRBJ2-7; tentative D call: TRBD2 (6 bases). This CDR3 contains 13 residues. V was clipped by 4 bases and J by 6 bases, with 16 bases between them. The germline gives CDR1 GTSNPN, CDR2 SVGIG (reference sequence). The CDR3 here is CAWTGQAGGEQYF. CDR3 nucleotide sequence: TGTGCCTGGACGGGTCAGGCCGGGGGCGAGCAGTACTTC.

J is TRBJ2-7 and V is TRBV9; 9 nucleotides align to TRBD1. The trim removed 4 bases at V and 2 bases at J, leaving 4 bases unmatched. This CDR3 contains 14 residues. In germline, CDR1 is SGDLS, CDR2 YYNGEE. The CDR3 loop reads CASSPDRGAYEQYF. The CDR3 coding sequence is TGTGCCAGCAGCCCAGACAGGGGGGCCTACGAGCAGTACTTC.

This chain uses TRBV6-4 with TRBJ2-3; 9 positions agree with TRBD2. CDR3 length: 15 amino acids. The V gene end was trimmed by 2 bases and the J gene end by 5 bases; junction bases not matched to a gene: 5. Germline values: CDR1 MRHNA, CDR2 SNTAGT. The CDR3 loop reads CASSDIAGGQDTQYF. As DNA, the CDR3 is TGTGCCAGCAGTGACATTGCGGGGGGGCAAGATACGCAGTATTTT.

This sequence joins TRBV7-2 and TRBJ1-5, with D possibly being TRBD1 (6 bases). V was shortened by 1 base and J by 5 bases, with 12 bases between the two germline ends. The CDR3 contains 15 residues. The germline gives CDR1 SGHTA, CDR2 FQGNSA. The CDR3 protein is CASSLEIGGHQPQHF. The CDR3 bases are TGTGCCAGCAGCTTAGAAATCGGGGGGCATCAGCCCCAGCATTTT. Filled out from reference TRBV7-2 and TRBJ1-5, the complete variable domain reads GAGVSQSPSNKVTEKGKDVELRCDPISGHTALYWYRQSLGQGLEFLIYFQGNSAPDKSGLPSDRFSAERTGGSVSTLTIQRTQQEDSAVYLCASSLEIGGHQPQHFGDGTRLSIL.

This clone is a singleton in its sample. This chain uses TRBV11-3 with TRBJ2-7, with D possibly matching TRBD1 (7 bases). Germline V lookup: CDR1 SGHNT, CDR2 YENEEA. Trimming left V 5 bases short and J 7 bases short, with 15 bases between. This CDR3 is 13 amino acids long. The CDR3 DNA reads TGTGCCAGCAGCACAACAGGGGCGGGGGAGCAGTACTTC. Protein product: CASSTTGAGEQYF.

The rearrangement uses TRBV6-1 and TRBJ2-7, with D tentatively TRBD2 (6 bases). Germline CDR1 is MNHNS and CDR2 is SASEGT. The CDR3 loop spans 17 amino acids. Trimming shortened V by 0 bases and J by 3 bases, and 18 bases separated the two germline ends. As DNA, the CDR3 is TGTGCCAGCAGTGAAGCACCTCGCGGAGGGGACTTCTACGAGCAGTACTTC. It translates to CASSEAPRGGDFYEQYF.

For the CDR3, the DNA is TGTGCCAGCAGTGAAGCGAGAGGAACTGAAGCTTTCTTT. This sequence encodes CASSEARGTEAFF. The chain recombines TRBV6-1 with TRBJ1-1, with unresolved D. The CDR3 length is 13 residues. V was shortened by 0 bases and J by 5 bases, with 7 bases between the two germline ends. Germline CDR1 MNHNS, CDR2 SASEGT.

The genes are TRBV28 and TRBJ2-1; D not resolved. This CDR3 region has 13 residues. Trimming removed 7 bases at V and 4 bases at J, with 11 bases between. Germline V CDR1 and CDR2: MDHEN, SYDVKM. The CDR3 sequence: CASTPPGYNEQFF. The DNA of the CDR3 is TGTGCCAGCACCCCTCCCGGTTACAATGAGCAGTTCTTC.

With regard to this clone: At one end the junction does not follow the germline gene, possibly because of a read error. Here the CDR3 DNA reads TGTGCCAGCACTTACGGACGACAGGGCACTGAAGCTTTCTTT. Translation gives CASTYGRQGTEAFF. The V gene is TRBV6-5, the J gene TRBJ1-1; 7 bases fit TRBD1. There are 14 residues in the CDR3. Per germline, CDR1 MNHEY and CDR2 SVGAGI.

The V and J genes are TRBV7-8 and TRBJ2-2, with D perhaps matching TRBD1 (7 bases). V gave up 3 bases and J gave up 6 bases, with 14 bases separating them. Germline CDR1 reads SGHVS; CDR2 reads FQNEAQ. CDR3 length: 15 residues. Written as DNA, the CDR3 is TGTGCCAGCAGCTTTTCGGAGGGGGCCGCCGGGGAGCTGTTTTTT. Its translation: CASSFSEGAAGELFF.

The rearrangement links TRBV5-1 to TRBJ1-1; the match to TRBD1 covers 8 bases. The CDR3 has 12 amino acids. With V trimmed by 4 bases and J by 8 bases, 4 bases remained unmatched. Per germline, CDR1 SGHRS and CDR2 YFSETQ. The CDR3 DNA follows: TGCGCCAGCAGCCAAAGGACAGGGGAAGCTTTCTTT. It yields the protein CASSQRTGEAFF.